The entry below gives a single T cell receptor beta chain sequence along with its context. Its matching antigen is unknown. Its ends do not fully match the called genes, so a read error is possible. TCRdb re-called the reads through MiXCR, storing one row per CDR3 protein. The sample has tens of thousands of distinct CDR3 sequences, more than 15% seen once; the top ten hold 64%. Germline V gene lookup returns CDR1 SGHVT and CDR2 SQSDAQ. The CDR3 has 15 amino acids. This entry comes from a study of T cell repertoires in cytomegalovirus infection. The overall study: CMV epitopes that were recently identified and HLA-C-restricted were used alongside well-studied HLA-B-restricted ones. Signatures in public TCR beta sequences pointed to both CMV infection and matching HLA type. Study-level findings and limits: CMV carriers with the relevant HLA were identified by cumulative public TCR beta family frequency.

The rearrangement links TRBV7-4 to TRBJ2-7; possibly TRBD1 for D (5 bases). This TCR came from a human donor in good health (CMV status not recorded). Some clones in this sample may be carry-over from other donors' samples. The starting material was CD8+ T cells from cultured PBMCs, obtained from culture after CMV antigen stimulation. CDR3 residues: CASRLGARLHYEQYF. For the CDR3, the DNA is TGTGCCAGCAGGTTAGGGGCGCGCCTTCACTACGAGCAGTACTTC.